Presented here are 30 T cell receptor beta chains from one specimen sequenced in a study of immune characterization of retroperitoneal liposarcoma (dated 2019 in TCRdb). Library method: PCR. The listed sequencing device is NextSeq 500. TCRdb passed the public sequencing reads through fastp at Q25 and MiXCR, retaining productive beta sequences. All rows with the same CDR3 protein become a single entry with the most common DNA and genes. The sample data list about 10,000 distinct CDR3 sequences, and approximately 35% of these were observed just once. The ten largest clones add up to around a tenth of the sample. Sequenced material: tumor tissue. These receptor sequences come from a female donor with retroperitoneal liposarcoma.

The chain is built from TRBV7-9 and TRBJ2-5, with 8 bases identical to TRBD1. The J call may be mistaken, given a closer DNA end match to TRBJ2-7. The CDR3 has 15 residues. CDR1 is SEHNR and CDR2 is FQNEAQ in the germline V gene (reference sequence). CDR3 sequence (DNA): TGTGCCAGCAGCTCGATGGACAGGGCCCAAAACGAGCAGTACTTC. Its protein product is CASSSMDRAQNEQYF.

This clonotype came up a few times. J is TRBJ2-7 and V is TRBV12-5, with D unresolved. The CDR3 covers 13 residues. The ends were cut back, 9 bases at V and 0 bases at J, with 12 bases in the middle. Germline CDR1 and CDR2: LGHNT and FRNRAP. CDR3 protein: CASALGSSYEQYF. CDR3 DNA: TGTGCTAGCGCCCTAGGCAGCTCCTACGAGCAGTACTTC.

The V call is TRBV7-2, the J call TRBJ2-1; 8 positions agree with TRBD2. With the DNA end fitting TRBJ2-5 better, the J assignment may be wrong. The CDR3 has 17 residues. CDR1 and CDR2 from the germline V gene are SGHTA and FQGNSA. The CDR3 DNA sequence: TGTGCCAGCAGCTTAGGGGGCACTCTCGGGGGGGCAGAGACCCAGTACTTC. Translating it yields CASSLGGTLGGAETQYF.

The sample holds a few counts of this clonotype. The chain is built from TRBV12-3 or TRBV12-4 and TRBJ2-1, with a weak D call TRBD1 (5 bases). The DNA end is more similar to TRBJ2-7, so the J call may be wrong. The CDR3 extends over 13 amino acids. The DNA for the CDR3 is TGTGCCACCGCCCAGACGACAGTCTACGAGCAGTACTTC. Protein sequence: CATAQTTVYEQYF.

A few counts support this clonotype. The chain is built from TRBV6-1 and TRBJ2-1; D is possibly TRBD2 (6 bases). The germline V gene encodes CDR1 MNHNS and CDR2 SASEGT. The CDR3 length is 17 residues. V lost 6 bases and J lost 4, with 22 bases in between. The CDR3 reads CASSDPGLATVYNEQFF. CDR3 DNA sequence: TGTGCCAGCAGCGACCCGGGACTCGCCACGGTTTACAATGAGCAGTTCTTC.

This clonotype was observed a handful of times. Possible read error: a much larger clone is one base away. The chain's CDR3 is CASSGTSDDRGGYNEQYF. The CDR3 DNA is TGTGCCAGCAGCGGGACTAGCGACGATAGAGGGGGATACAATGAGCAGTACTTC. This chain joins TRBV7-9 and TRBJ2-1, with 10 bases that match TRBD2. TRBJ2-7 explains the end of the DNA better; the J call may be wrong. The germline V gene has CDR1 SEHNR and CDR2 FQNEAQ (reference sequence). CDR3 length equals 18 residues.

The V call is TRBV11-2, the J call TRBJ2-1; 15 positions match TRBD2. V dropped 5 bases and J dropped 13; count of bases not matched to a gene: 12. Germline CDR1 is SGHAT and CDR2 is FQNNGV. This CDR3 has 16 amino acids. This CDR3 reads CASSPGLAGGQETQFF. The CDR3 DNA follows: TGTGCCAGCAGCCCGGGACTAGCGGGAGGACAAGAGACCCAGTTCTTC.

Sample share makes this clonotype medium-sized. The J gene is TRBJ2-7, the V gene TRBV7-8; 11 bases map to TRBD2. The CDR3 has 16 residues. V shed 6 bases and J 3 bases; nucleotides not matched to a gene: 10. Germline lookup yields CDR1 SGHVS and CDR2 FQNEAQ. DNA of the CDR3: TGTGCCAGCAGGATGTACACTAGCGGGAGAATCTACGAGCAGTACTTC. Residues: CASRMYTSGRIYEQYF.

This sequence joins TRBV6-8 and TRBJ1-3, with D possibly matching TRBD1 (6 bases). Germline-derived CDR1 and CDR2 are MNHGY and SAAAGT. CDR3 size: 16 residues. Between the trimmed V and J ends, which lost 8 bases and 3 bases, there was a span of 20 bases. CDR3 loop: CASGGGHRGVGNTIYF. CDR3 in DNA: TGTGCCAGCGGGGGGGGCCATCGGGGTGTTGGAAACACCATATATTTT.

The CDR3 region has the DNA TGTGCCAGCAGCTTAGGACTAGCGGGAGGCGGAGAGCAGTACTTC. This translates into CASSLGLAGGGEQYF. This chain links TRBV7-2 with TRBJ2-5; TRBD2 matches at 13 bases. Germline-derived CDR1 and CDR2 are SGHTA and FQGNSA. CDR3 length equals 15 residues. The V gene end was trimmed by 1 base and the J gene end by 11 bases; junction bases not matched to a gene: 7.

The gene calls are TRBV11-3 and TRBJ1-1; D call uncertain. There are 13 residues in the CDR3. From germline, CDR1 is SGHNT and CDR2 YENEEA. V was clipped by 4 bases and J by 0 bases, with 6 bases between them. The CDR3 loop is CASSSNLNTEAFF. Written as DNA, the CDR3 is TGTGCCAGCAGCTCTAACTTGAACACTGAAGCTTTCTTT.

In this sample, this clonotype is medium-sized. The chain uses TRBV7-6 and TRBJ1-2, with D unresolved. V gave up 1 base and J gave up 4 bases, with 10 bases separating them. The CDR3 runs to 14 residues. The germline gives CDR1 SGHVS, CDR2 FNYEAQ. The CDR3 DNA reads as TGTGCCAGCAGCTTAGAGGCGGTAGGCTATGGCTACACCTTC. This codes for CASSLEAVGYGYTF. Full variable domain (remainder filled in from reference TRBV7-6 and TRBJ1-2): GAGVSQSPRYKVTKRGQDVALRCDPISGHVSLYWYRQALGQGPEFLTYFNYEAQQDKSGLPNDRFSAERPEGSISTLTIQRTEQRDSAMYRCASSLEAVGYGYTFGSGTRLTVV.

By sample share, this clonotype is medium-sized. CDR3 DNA sequence: TGTGCCAGCAGCCCCGGGACTAGCGGGAGGATCCACGAGCAGTTCTTC. Residues: CASSPGTSGRIHEQFF. The J gene is TRBJ2-1, the V gene TRBV7-2; 15 positions agree with TRBD2. The CDR3 spans 16 residues. Germline CDR1 reads SGHTA; CDR2 reads FQGNSA. V dropped 5 bases and J dropped 10; count of bases not matched to a gene: 9. The full variable domain, completed using reference TRBV7-2 and TRBJ2-1, is GAGVSQSPSNKVTEKGKDVELRCDPISGHTALYWYRQSLGQGLEFLIYFQGNSAPDKSGLPSDRFSAERTGGSVSTLTIQRTQQEDSAVYLCASSPGTSGRIHEQFFGPGTRLTVL.

This chain's CDR3 is CASTATTARRETQYF. In DNA form, the CDR3 reads TGTGCCAGCACCGCAACGACAGCTCGACGAGAGACCCAGTACTTC. The chain couples TRBV14 to TRBJ2-1, with a possible D match to TRBD1 (5 bases). Near its end, the DNA agrees better with TRBJ2-5, so the J call may be wrong. Germline V CDR1 and CDR2: SGHDN, FVKESK. This CDR3 is 15 amino acids long.

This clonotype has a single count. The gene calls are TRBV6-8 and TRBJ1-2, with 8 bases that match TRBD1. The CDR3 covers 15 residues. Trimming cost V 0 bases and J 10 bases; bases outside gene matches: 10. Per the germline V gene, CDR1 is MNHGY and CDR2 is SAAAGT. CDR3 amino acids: CASSYSTRTGLAYTF. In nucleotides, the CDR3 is TGTGCCAGCAGTTACTCGACTCGGACAGGGCTGGCCTACACCTTC.

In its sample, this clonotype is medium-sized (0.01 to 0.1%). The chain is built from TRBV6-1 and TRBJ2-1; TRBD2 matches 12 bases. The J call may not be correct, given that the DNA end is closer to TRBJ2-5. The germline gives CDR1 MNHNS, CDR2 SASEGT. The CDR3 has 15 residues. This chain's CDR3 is CAGAPGLAGDGTQYF. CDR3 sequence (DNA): TGTGCCGGAGCCCCGGGACTAGCGGGTGATGGGACCCAGTACTTC.

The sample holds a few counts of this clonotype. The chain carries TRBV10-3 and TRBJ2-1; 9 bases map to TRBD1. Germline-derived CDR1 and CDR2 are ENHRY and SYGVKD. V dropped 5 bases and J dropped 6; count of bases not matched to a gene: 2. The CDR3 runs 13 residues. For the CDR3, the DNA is TGTGCCATCAGTACAGGGGGCCGCAATGAGCAGTTCTTC. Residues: CAISTGGRNEQFF.

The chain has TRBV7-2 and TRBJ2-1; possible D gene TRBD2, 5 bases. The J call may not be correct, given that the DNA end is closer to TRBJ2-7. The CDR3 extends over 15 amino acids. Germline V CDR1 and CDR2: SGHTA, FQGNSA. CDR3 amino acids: CASSLVGSSYNEQYF. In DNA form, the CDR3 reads TGTGCCAGCAGCTTAGTGGGGAGCTCCTACAATGAGCAGTACTTC.

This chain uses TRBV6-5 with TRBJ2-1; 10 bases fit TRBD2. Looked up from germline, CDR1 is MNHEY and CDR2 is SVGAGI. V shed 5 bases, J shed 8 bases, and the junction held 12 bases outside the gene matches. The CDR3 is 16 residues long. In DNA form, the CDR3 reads TGTGCCAGCAGTCGGGGCTCTAGCGGGGGATTGGATGAGCAGTTCTTC. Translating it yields CASSRGSSGGLDEQFF.

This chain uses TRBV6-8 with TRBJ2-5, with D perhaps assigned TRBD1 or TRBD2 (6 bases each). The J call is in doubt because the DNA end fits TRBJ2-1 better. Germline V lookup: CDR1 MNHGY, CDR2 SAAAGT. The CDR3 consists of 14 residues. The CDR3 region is CASSYSGGIYEQFF. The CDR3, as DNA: TGTGCCAGCAGTTACTCGGGGGGCATCTACGAGCAGTTCTTC.

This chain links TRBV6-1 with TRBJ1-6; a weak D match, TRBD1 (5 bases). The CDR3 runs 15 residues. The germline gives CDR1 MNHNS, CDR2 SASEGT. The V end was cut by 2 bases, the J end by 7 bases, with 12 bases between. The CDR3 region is CASSEQGIRNSPLHF. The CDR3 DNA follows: TGTGCCAGCAGTGAACAGGGCATTCGGAATTCACCCCTCCACTTT.

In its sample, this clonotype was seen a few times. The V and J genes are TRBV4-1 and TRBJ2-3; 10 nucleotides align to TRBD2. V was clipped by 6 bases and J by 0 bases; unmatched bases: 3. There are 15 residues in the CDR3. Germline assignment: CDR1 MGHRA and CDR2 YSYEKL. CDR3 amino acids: CASSEAGGSTDTQYF. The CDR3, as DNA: TGCGCCAGCAGTGAAGCGGGAGGGAGCACAGATACGCAGTATTTT.

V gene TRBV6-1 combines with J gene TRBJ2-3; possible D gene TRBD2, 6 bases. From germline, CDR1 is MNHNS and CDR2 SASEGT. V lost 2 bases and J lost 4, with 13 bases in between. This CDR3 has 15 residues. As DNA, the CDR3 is TGTGCCAGCAGTGAAATGGGAGGTGGTCCAGATACGCAGTATTTT. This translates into CASSEMGGGPDTQYF.

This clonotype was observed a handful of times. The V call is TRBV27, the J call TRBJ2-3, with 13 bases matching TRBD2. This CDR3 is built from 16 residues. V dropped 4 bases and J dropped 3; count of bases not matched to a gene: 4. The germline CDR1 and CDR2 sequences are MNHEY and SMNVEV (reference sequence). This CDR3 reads CASSSGLAGVTDTQYF. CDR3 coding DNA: TGTGCCAGCAGTTCCGGACTAGCGGGAGTAACAGATACGCAGTATTTT.

In nucleotides, the CDR3 is TGTGCCAGCAGTTTTGGGAACTATGGCTACACCTTC. Translating it yields CASSFGNYGYTF. The rearrangement joins TRBV12-3 or TRBV12-4 to TRBJ1-2; no reliable D call. Trimming cost V 3 bases and J 2 bases, with 4 bases left between them. The CDR3 contains 12 residues.

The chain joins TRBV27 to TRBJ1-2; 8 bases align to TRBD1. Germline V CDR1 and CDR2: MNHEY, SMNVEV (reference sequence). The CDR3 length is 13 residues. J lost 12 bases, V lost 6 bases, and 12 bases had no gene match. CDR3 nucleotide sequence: TGTGCCAGCAGCTCTCGACAGGGGAGAGGAAACACCTTC. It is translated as CASSSRQGRGNTF.

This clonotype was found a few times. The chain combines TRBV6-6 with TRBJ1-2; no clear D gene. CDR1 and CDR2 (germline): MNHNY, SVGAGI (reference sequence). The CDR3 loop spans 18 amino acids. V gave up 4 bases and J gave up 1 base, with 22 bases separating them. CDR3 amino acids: CASSSSGVGRKNNYGYTF. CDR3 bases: TGTGCCAGCAGTTCCTCTGGGGTGGGTCGTAAAAATAACTATGGCTACACCTTC.

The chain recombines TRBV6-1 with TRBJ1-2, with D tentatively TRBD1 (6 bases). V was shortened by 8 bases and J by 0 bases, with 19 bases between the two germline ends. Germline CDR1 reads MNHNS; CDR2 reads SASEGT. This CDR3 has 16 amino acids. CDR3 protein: CASADRTGISNYGYTF. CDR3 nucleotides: TGTGCCAGCGCTGACCGCACAGGGATTTCTAACTATGGCTACACCTTC.

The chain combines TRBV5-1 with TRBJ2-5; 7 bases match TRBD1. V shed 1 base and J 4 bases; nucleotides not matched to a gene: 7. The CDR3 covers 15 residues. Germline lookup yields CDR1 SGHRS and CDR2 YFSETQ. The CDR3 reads CASSLTPDRVETQYF. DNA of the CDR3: TGCGCCAGCAGCTTGACCCCCGACAGGGTAGAGACCCAGTACTTC.

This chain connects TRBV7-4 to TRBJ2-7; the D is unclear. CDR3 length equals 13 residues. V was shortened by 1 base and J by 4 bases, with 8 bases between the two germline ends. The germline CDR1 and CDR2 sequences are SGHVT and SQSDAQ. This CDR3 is CASSLENGYEQYF. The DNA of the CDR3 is TGTGCCAGCAGCTTAGAAAATGGTTACGAGCAGTACTTC.